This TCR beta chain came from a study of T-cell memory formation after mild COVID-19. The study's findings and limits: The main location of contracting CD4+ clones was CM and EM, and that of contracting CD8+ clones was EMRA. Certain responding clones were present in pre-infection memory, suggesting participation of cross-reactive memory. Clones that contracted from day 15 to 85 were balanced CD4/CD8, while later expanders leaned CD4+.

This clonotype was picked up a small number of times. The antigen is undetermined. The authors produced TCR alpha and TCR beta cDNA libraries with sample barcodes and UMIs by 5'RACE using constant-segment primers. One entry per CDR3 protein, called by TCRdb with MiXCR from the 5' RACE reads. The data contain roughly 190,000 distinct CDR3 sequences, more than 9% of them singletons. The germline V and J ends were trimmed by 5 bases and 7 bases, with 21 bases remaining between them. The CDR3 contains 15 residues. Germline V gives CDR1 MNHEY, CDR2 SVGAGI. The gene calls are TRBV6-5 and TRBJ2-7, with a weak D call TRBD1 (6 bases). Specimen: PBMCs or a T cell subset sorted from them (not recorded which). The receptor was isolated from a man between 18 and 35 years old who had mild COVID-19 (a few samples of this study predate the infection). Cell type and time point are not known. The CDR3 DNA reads TGTGCCAGCAGTAGACAGGCCCCACAGGATCGAGAGCAGTACTTC. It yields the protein CASSRQAPQDREQYF.